The T cell receptor beta chain described here comes from a study of shared clonotypes between healthy human individuals. Study-wide context: The donor pool was made up of a couple of women and three men aged 18 to 49.

Study conclusions and caveats: It was anticipated that sequencing depth would influence how many clonotypes donors shared. Larger richness was generally estimated for naive than memory subsets.

Trimming removed 5 bases from V and 0 bases from J; junction bases left unmatched: 16. The germline V gene encodes CDR1 WSHSY and CDR2 SAAADI. This CDR3 region has 19 residues. Turning to this clone: As yet, its antigen is unknown.

Some clones are missing from TCRdb's copy, which holds only in-frame ones; the method was immunoSEQ multiplex PCR. This sample carries hundreds of thousands of clones, about three quarters of them seen once, and the ten largest clones take more than 1.5%. The specimen was memory CD4+ T cells sorted from blood. The subset: CD45RA-negative fraction. This sequence was found in a woman in her thirties in good health. The V call is TRBV10-2, the J call TRBJ1-3, with 7 bases matching TRBD1. This chain's CDR3 is CASSTRTGLARSSGNTIYF. In DNA, the CDR3 is TGCGCCAGCAGTACTCGGACAGGATTAGCCCGGAGCTCTGGAAACACCATATATTTT.